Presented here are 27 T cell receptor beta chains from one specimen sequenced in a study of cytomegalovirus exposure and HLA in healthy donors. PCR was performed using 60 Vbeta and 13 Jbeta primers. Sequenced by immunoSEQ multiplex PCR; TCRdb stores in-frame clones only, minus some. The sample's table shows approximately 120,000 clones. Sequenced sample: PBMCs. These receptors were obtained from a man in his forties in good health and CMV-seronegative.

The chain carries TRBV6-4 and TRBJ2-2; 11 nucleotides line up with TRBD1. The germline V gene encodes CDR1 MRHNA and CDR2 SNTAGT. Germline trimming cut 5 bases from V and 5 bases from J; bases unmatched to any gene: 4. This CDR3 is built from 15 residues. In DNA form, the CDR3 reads TGTGCCAGCAGTCCCGGGACAGGGGGGACCGGGGAGCTGTTTTTT. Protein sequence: CASSPGTGGTGELFF.

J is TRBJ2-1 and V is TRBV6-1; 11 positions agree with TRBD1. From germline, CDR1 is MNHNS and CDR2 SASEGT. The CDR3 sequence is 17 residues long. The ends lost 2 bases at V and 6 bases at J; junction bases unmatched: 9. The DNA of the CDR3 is TGTGCCAGCAGTGAATACGGGGGGACAGGGGGTAGCAATGAGCAGTTCTTC. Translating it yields CASSEYGGTGGSNEQFF.

The CDR3 nucleotides read TGTGCCAGCAGTGCAAGACAGAGTGAAGCTTTCTTT. Protein: CASSARQSEAFF. This rearrangement joins TRBV2 to TRBJ1-1; the D gene is possibly TRBD1 (5 bases). Between the trimmed V and J ends, which lost 4 bases and 7 bases, there was a span of 10 bases. The CDR3 totals 12 residues. The germline gives CDR1 SNHLY, CDR2 FYNNEI. The full variable domain, in which reference TRBV2 and TRBJ1-1 provide the parts outside the CDR3, is EPEVTQTPSHQVTQMGQEVILRCVPISNHLYFYWYRQILGQKVEFLVSFYNNEISEKSEIFDDQFSVERPDGSNFTLKIRSTKLEDSAMYFCASSARQSEAFFGQGTRLTVV.

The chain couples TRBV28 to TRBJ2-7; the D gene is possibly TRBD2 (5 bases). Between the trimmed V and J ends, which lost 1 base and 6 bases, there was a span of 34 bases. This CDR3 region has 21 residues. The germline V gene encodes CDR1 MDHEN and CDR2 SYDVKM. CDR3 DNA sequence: TGTGCCAGCAGTTTATTCGGGATGGATCTTCATTCGTTTACGTCCCCTGGCGAGCAGTACTTC. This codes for CASSLFGMDLHSFTSPGEQYF.

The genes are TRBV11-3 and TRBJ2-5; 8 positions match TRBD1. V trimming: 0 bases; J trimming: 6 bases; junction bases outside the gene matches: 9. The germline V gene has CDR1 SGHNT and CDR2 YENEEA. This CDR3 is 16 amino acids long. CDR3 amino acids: CASSLDLPGGLKTQYF. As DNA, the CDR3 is TGTGCCAGCAGCTTAGATCTCCCAGGGGGCTTAAAGACCCAGTACTTC.

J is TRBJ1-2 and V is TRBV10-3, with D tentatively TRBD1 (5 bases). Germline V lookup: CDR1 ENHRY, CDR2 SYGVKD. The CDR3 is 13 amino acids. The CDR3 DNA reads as TGTGCTTGCGGCAGGGAAGCTAACTATGGCTACACCTTC. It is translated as CACGREANYGYTF.

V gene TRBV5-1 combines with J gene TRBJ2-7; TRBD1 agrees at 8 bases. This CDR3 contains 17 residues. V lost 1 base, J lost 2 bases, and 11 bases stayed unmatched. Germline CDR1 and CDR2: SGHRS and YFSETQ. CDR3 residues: CASSLPIQGVKTYEQYF. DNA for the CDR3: TGCGCCAGCAGCTTGCCTATACAGGGGGTAAAGACCTACGAGCAGTACTTC.

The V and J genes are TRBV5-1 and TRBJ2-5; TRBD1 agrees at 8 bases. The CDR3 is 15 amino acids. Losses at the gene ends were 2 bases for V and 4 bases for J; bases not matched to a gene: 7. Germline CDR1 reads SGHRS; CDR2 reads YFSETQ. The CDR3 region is CASSLTQGAGETQYF. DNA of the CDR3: TGCGCCAGCAGCTTAACCCAGGGGGCTGGAGAGACCCAGTACTTC.

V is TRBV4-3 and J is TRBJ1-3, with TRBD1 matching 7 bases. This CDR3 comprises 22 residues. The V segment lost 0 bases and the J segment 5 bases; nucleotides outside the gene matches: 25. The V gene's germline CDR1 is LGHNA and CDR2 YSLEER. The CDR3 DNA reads TGCGCCAGCAGCCAAGAGTTTAGCCGAACCGGGACAGTCCGTTTTCTTCGAAACACCATATATTTT. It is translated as CASSQEFSRTGTVRFLRNTIYF.

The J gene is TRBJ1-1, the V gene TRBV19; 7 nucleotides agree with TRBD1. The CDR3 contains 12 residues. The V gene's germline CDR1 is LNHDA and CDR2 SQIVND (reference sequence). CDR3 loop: CPEGALNTEAFF. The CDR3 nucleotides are TGTCCCGAGGGGGCCCTGAACACTGAAGCTTTCTTT.

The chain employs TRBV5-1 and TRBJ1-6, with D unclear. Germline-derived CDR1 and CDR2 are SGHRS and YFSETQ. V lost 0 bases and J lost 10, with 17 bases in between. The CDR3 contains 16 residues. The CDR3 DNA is TGCGCCAGCAGCTTGGCCGGGGATCCGAATTTATCACCCCTCCACTTT. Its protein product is CASSLAGDPNLSPLHF.

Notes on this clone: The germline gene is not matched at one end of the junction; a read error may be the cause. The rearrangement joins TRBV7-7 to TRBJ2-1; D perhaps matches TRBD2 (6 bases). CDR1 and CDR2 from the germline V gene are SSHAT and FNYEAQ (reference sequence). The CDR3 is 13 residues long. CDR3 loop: CASSLGRGSEQFF. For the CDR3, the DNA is TGTGCTAGCAGCTTAGGGCGGGGCAGCGAGCAGTTCTTC.

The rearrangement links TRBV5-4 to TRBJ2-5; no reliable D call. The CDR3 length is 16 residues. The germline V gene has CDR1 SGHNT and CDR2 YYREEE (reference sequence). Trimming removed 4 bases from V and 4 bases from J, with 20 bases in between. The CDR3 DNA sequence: TGTGCCAGCAGCCCGACTCTTATCCGGGTGGGAGAGACCCAGTACTTC. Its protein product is CASSPTLIRVGETQYF.

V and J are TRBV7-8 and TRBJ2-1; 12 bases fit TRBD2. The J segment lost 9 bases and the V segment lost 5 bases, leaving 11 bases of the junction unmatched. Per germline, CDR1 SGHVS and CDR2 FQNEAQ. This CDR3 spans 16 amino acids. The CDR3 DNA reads TGTGCCAGCAGCCTATATCTCACTAGCGGGGGGAGTGAGCAGTTCTTC. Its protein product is CASSLYLTSGGSEQFF.

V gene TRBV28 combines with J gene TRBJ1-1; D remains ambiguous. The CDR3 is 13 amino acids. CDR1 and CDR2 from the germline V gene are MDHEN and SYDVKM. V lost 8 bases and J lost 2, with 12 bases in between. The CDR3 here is CASLPHGNTEAFF. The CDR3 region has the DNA TGTGCCAGCTTGCCTCACGGTAACACTGAAGCTTTCTTT.

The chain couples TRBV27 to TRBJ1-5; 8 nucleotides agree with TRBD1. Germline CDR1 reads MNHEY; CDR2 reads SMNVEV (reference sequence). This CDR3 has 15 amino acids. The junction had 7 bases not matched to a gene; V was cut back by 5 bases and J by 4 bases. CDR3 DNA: TGTGCCAGCAGTCCACTGGACAGGGTGAATCAGCCCCAGCATTTT. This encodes CASSPLDRVNQPQHF.

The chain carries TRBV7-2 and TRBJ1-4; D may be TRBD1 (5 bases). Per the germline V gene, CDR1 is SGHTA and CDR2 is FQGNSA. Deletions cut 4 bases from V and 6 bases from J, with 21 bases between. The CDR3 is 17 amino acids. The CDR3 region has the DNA TGTGCCAGCAGCTCAATTAGGGCCGCACGGGGGGATGAAAAACTGTTTTTT. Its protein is CASSSIRAARGDEKLFF.

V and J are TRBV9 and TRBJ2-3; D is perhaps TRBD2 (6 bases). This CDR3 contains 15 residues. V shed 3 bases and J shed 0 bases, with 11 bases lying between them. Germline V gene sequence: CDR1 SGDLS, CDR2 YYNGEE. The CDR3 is CASSAGLRSTDTQYF. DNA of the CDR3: TGTGCCAGCAGCGCGGGACTTCGTAGCACAGATACGCAGTATTTT.

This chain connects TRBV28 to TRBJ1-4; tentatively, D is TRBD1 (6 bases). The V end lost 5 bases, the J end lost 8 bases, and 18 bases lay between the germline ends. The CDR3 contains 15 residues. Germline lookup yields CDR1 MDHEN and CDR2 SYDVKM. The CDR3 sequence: CASSKRTAQREKLFF. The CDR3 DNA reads TGTGCCAGCAGTAAACGGACAGCTCAGAGGGAAAAACTGTTTTTT.

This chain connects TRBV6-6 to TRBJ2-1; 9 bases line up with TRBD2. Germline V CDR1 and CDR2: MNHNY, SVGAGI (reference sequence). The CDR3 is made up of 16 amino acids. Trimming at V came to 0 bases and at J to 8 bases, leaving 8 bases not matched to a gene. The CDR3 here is CASSYSSLAGADEQFF. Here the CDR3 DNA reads TGTGCCAGCAGTTACTCGTCACTAGCGGGCGCGGATGAGCAGTTCTTC.

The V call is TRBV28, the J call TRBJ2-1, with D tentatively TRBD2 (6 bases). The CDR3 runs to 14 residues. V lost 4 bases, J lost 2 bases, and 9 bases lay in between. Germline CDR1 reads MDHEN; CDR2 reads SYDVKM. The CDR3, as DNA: TGTGCCAGCAGTTATAGCGGTACCTACAATGAGCAGTTCTTC. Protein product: CASSYSGTYNEQFF.

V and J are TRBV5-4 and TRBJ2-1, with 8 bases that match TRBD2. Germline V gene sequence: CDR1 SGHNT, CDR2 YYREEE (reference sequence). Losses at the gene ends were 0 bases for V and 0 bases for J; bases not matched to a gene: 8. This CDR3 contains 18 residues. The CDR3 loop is CASSLDTSGPSSYNEQFF. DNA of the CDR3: TGTGCCAGCAGCTTGGATACTAGCGGCCCCAGCTCCTACAATGAGCAGTTCTTC.

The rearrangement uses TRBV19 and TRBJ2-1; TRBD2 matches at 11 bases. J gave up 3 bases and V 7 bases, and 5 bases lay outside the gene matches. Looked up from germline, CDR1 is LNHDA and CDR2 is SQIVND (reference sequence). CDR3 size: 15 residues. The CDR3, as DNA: TGTGCCAGTACTCCCGGGACTAGCGGCTACAATGAGCAGTTCTTC. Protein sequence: CASTPGTSGYNEQFF.

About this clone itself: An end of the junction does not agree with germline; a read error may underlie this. CDR3 nucleotide sequence: TGTGCTAGCAGCCCCCAGGGGGTAGCAGATACGCAGTATTTT. Its translation is CASSPQGVADTQYF. The chain joins TRBV7-7 to TRBJ2-3; the match to TRBD1 covers 7 bases. This CDR3 comprises 14 residues. The germline V gene has CDR1 SSHAT and CDR2 FNYEAQ (reference sequence).

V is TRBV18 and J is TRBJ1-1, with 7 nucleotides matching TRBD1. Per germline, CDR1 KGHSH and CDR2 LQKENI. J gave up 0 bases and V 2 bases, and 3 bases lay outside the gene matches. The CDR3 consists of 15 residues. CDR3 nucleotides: TGTGCCAGCTCACCAGGGGACAGAGTGAACACTGAAGCTTTCTTT. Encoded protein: CASSPGDRVNTEAFF.

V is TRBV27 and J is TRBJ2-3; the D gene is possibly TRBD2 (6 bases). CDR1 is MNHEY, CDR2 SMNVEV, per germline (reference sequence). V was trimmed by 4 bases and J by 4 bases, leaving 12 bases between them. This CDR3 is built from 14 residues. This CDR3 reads CASSYGTLADTQYF. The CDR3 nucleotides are TGTGCCAGCAGTTATGGGACTCTTGCAGATACGCAGTATTTT.

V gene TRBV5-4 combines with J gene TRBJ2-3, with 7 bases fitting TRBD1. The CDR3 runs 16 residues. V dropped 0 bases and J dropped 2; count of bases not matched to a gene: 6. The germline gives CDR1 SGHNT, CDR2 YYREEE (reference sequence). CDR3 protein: CASSLALGQFTDTQYF. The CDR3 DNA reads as TGTGCCAGCAGCTTGGCCCTGGGACAGTTCACAGATACGCAGTATTTT.